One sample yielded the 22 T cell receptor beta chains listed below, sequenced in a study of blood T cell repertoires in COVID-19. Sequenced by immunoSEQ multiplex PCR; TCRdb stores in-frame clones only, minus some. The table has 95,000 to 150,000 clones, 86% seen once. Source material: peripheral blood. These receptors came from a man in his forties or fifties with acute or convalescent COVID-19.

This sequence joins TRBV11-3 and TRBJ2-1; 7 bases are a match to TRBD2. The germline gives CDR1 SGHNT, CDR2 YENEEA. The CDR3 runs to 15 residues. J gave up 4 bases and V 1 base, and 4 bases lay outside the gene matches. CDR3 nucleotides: TGTGCCAGCAGCTTAGTAACGGGGGGATACAATGAGCAGTTCTTC. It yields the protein CASSLVTGGYNEQFF.

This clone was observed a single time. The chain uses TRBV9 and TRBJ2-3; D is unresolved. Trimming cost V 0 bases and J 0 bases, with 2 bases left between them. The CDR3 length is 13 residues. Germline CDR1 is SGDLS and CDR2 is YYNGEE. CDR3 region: CASSVASTDTQYF. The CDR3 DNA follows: TGTGCCAGCAGCGTAGCTAGCACAGATACGCAGTATTTT.

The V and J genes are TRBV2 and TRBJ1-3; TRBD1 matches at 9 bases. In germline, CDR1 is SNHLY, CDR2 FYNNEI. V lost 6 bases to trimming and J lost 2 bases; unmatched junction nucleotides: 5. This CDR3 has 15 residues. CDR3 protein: CASRRDRDPGNTIYF. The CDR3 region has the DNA TGTGCCAGCAGGAGGGACAGGGATCCTGGAAACACCATATATTTT.

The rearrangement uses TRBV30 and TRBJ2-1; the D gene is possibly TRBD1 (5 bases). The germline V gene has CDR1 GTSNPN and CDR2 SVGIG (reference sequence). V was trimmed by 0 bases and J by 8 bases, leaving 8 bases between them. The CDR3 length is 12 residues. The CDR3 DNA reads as TGTGCCTGGAGTGTATCAGGGTATGAGCAGTTCTTC. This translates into CAWSVSGYEQFF.

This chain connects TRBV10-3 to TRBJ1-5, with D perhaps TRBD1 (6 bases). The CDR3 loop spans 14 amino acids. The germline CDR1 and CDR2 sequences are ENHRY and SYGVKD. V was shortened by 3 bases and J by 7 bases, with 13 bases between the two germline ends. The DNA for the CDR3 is TGTGCCATCAGTGACACAGGGAAAGAACAGCCCCAGCATTTT. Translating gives CAISDTGKEQPQHF.

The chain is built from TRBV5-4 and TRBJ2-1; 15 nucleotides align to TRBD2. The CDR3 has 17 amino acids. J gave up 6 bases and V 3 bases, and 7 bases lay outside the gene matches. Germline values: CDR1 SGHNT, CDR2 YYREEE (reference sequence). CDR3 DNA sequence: TGTGCCAGCAGCTCGGGGACTAGCGGGAGGCTAAGCAATGAGCAGTTCTTC. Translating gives CASSSGTSGRLSNEQFF.

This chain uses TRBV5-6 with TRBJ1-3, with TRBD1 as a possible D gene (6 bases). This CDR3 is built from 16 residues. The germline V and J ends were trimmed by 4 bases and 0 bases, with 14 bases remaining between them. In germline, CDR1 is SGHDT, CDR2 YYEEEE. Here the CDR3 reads CASSRDIGFSGNTIYF. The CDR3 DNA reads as TGTGCCAGCAGCCGGGACATAGGATTCTCTGGAAACACCATATATTTT.

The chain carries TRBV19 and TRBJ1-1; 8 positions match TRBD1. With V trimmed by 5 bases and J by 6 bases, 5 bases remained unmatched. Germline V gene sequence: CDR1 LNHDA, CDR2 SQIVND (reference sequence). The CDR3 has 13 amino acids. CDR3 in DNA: TGTGCCAGTAGTCGGACAGGGATCGCTGAAGCTTTCTTT. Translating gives CASSRTGIAEAFF.

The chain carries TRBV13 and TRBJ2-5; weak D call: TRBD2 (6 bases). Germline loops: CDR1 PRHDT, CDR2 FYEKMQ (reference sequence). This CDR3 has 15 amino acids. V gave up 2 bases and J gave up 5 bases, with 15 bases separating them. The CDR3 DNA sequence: TGTGCCAGCAGCTTACTGTGGGGAGGTGGGGAGACCCAGTACTTC. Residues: CASSLLWGGGETQYF.

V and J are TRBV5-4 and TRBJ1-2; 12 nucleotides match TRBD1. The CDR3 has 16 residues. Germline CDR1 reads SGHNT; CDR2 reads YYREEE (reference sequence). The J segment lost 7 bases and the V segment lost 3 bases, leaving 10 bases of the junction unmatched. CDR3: CASSYGTGGASGGYTF. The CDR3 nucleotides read TGTGCCAGCAGCTATGGGACAGGGGGCGCCTCTGGTGGCTACACCTTC.

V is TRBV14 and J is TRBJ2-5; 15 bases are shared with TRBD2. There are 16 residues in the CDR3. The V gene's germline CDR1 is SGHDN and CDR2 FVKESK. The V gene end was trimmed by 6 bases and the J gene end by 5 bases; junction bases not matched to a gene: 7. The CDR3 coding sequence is TGTGCCAGCAGTCCGGGACTAGCGGGAGGATGGGAGACCCAGTACTTC. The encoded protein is CASSPGLAGGWETQYF.

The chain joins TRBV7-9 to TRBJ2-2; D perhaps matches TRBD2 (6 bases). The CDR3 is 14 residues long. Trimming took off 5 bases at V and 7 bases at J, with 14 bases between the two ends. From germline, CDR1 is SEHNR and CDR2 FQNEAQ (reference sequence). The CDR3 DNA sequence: TGTGCCAGCAGCCCCCCTCGGGGAGGCGGGGAGCTGTTTTTT. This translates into CASSPPRGGGELFF.

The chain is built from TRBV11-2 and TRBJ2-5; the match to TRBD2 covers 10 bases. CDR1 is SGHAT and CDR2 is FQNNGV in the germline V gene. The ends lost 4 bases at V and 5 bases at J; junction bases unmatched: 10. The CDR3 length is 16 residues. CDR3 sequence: CASSSTRLAGRETQYF. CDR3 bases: TGTGCCAGCAGCTCCACCCGACTAGCGGGTAGGGAGACCCAGTACTTC.

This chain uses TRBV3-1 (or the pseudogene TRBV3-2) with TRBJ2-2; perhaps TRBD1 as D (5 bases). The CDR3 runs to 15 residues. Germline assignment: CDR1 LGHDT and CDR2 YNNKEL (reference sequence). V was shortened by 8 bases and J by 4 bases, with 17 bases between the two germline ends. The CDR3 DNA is TGTGCCAGCCGCACGGAACAGGTCCCCACCGGGGAGCTGTTTTTT. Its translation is CASRTEQVPTGELFF.

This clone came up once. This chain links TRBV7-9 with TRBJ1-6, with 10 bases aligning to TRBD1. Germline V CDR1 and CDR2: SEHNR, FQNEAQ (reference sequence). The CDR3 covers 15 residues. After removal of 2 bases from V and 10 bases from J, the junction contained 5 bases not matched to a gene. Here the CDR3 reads CASSLRGQGSSPLHF. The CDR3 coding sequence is TGTGCCAGCAGCTTAAGGGGACAGGGGTCCTCACCCCTCCACTTT.

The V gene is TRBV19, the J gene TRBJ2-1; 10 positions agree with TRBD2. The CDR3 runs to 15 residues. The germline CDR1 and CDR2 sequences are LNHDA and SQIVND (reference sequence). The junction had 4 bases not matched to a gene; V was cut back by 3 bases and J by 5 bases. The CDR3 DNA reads TGTGCCAGTAGTATTGTAGCGGGGGGCCACAATGAGCAGTTCTTC. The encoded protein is CASSIVAGGHNEQFF.

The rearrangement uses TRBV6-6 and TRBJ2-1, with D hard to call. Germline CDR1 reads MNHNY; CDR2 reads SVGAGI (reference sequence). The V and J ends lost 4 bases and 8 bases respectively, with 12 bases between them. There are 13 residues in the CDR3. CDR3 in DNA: TGTGCCAGCAGTTTGCGGCCATGGGATGAGCAGTTCTTC. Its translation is CASSLRPWDEQFF.

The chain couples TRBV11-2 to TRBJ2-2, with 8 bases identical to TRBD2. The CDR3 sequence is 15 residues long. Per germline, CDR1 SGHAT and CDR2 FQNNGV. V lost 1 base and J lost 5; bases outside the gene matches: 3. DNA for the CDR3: TGTGCCAGCAGCTTAGGAGCGGGAGCGACCGGGGAGCTGTTTTTT. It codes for CASSLGAGATGELFF. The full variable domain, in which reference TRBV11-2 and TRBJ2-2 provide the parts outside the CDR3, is EAGVAQSPRYKIIEKRQSVAFWCNPISGHATLYWYQQILGQGPKLLIQFQNNGVVDDSQLPKDRFSAERLKGVDSTLKIQPAKLEDSAVYLCASSLGAGATGELFFGEGSRLTVL.

The CDR3 DNA reads as TGTGCCAGCAGCCTAGCGCCACGGTCCTACAATGAGCAGTTCTTC. Translating gives CASSLAPRSYNEQFF. The chain uses TRBV6-5 and TRBJ2-1, with D perhaps TRBD2 (6 bases). This CDR3 region has 15 residues. Germline CDR1 and CDR2: MNHEY and SVGAGI. Trimming removed 6 bases at V and 1 base at J, with 13 bases between.

The CDR3 is CASSASVLTGRLSTNEKLFF. CDR3 in DNA: TGTGCCAGCAGTGCCAGCGTACTGACTGGGAGGTTATCGACTAATGAAAAACTGTTTTTT. The chain uses TRBV2 and TRBJ1-4; D not resolved. CDR1 is SNHLY, CDR2 FYNNEI, per germline. The germline V and J ends were trimmed by 4 bases and 2 bases, with 26 bases remaining between them. CDR3 length: 20 amino acids.

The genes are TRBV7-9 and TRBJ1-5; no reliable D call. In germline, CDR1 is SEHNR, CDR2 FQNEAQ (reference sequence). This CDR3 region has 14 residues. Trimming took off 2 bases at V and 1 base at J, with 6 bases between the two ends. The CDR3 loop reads CASSLTASNQPQHF. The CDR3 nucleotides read TGTGCCAGCAGCTTAACAGCAAGCAATCAGCCCCAGCATTTT.

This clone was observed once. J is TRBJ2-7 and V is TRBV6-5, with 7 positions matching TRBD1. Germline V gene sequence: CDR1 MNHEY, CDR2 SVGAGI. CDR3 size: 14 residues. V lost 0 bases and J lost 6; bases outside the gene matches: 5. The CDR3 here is CASSYSLTGAEQYF. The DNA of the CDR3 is TGTGCCAGCAGTTACTCCCTCACAGGGGCCGAGCAGTACTTC.